This record looks at one TCR beta chain sequence and its context. This record comes from a study of T cell responses to AZD1222 COVID-19 vaccine. Measured with immunoSEQ multiplex PCR; TCRdb has only the in-frame clones, and not every one. Found here are 130,000 to 150,000 clones, about 93% of them singletons; the top ten hold approximately 5.2%. The CDR3 extends over 15 amino acids. Germline V gene data show CDR1 as SGHTA and CDR2 as FQGTGA. Trimming removed 2 bases from V and 10 bases from J, with 15 bases in between. The TCR was taken from an adult in good health. Specimen: peripheral blood, collected on day 0 of AZD1222 vaccination. The chain joins TRBV7-3 to TRBJ1-6; D not certain. In DNA, the CDR3 is TGTGCCAGCAGCTTATCCCCAGGAGAAGGCTCACCCCTCCACTTT. Translating gives CASSLSPGEGSPLHF.